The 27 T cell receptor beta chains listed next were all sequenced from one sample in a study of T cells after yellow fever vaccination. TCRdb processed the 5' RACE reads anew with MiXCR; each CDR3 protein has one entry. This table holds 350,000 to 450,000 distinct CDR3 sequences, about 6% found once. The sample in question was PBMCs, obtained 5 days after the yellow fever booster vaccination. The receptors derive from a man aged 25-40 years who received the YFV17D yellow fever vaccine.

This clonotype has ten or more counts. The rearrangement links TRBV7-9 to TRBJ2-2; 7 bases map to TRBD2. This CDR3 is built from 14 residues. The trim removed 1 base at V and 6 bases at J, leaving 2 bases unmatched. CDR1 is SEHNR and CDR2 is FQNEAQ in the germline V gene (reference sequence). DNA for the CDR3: TGTGCCAGCAGCTTAGGACTAGCCGCCGGGGAGCTGTTTTTT. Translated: CASSLGLAAGELFF.

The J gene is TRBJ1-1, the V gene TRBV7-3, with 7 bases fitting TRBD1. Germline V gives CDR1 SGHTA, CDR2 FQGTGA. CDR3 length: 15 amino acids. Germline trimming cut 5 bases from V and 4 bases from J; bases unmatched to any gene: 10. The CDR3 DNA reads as TGTGCCAGCAGCCCAGGGGGGGCACAGGGCACTGAAGCTTTCTTT. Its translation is CASSPGGAQGTEAFF.

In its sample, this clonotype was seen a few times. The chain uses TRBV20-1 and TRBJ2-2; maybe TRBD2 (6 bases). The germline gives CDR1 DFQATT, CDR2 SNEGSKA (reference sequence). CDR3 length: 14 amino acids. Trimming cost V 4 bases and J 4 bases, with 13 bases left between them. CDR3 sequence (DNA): TGCAGTGCTATCCCGGGAGCGTCCACCGGGGAGCTGTTTTTT. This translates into CSAIPGASTGELFF.

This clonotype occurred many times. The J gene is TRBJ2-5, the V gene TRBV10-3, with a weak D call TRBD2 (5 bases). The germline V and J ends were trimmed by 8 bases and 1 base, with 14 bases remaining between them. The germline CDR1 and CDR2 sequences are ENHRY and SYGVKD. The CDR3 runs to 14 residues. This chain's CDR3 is CAIGRLAGQETQYF. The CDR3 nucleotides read TGTGCCATCGGACGACTTGCGGGCCAAGAGACCCAGTACTTC.

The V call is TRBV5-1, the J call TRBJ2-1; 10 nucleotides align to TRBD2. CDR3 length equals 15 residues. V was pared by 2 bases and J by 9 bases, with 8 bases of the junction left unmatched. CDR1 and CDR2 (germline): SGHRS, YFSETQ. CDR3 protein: CASSFSLAGASEQFF. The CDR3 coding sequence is TGCGCCAGCAGCTTCAGTCTAGCGGGAGCGAGTGAGCAGTTCTTC. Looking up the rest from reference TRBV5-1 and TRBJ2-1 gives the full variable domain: KAGVTQTPRYLIKTRGQQVTLSCSPISGHRSVSWYQQTPGQGLQFLFEYFSETQRNKGNFPGRFSGRQFSNSRSEMNVSTLELGDSALYLCASSFSLAGASEQFFGPGTRLTVL.

The chain's CDR3 is CSARTTGAQSTDTQYF. In DNA form, the CDR3 reads TGCAGCGCCAGGACCACGGGGGCTCAAAGCACAGATACGCAGTATTTT. The V and J genes are TRBV29-1 and TRBJ2-3; D possibly uses TRBD1 or TRBD2 (6 bases each). Trimming left V 7 bases short and J 0 bases short, with 20 bases between. Germline CDR1 reads SQVTM; CDR2 reads ANQGSEA. CDR3 length: 16 residues.

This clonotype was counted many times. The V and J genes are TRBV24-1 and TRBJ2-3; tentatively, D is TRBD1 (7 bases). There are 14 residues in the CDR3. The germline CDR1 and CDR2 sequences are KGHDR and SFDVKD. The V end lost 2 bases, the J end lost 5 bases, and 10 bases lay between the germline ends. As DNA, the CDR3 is TGTGCCACCAGTGATTACAGGGGAGGAGATACGCAGTATTTT. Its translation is CATSDYRGGDTQYF.

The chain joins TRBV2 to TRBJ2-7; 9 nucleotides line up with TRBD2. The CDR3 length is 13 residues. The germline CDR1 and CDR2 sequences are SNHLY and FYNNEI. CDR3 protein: CAATGSGSYEQYF. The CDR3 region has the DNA TGTGCAGCAACTGGTAGCGGGAGTTACGAGCAGTACTTC.

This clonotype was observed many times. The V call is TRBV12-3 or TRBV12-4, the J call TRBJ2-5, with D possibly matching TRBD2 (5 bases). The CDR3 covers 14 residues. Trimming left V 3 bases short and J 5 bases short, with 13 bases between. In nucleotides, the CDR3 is TGTGCCAGCAGTTTCGCTAGCTTTTGGGAGACCCAGTACTTC. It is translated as CASSFASFWETQYF.

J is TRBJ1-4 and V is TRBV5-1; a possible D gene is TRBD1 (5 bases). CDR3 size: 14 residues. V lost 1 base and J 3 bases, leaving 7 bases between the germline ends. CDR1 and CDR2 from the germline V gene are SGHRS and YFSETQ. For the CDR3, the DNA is TGCGCCAGCAGCTTGAGGGGAGCTAATGAAAAACTGTTTTTT. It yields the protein CASSLRGANEKLFF.

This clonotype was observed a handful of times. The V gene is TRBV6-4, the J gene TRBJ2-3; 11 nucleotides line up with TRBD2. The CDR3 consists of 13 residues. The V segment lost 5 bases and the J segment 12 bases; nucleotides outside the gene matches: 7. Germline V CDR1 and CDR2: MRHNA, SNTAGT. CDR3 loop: CASSLSSGRPQYF. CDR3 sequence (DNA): TGTGCCAGCAGTCTTTCTAGCGGGAGGCCCCAGTATTTT.

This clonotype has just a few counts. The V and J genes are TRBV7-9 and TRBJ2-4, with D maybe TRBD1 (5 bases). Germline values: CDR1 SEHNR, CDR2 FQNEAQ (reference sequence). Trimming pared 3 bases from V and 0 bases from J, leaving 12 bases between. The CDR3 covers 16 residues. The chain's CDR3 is CASSLSTALAKNIQYF. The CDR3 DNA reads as TGTGCCAGCAGCTTGTCGACAGCTTTAGCCAAAAACATTCAGTACTTC. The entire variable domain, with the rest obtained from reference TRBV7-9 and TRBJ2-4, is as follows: DTGVSQNPRHKITKRGQNVTFRCDPISEHNRLYWYRQTLGQGPEFLTYFQNEAQLEKSRLLSDRFSAERPKGSFSTLEIQRTEQGDSAMYLCASSLSTALAKNIQYFGAGTRLSVL.

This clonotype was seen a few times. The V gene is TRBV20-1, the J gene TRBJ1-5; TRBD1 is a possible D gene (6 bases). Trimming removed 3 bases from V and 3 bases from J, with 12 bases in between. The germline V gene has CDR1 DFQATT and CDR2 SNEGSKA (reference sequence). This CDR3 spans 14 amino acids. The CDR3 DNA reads TGCAGTGCTAGTGGGGGACATTCCAATCAGCCCCAGCATTTT. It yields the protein CSASGGHSNQPQHF.

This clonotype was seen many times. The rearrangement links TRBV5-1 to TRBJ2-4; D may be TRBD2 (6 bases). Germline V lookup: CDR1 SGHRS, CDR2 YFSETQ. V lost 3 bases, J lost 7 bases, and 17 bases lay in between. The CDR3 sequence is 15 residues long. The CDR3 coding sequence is TGCGCCAGCAGCTACTCCGGGACTGGGGGTAACATTCAGTACTTC. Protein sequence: CASSYSGTGGNIQYF.

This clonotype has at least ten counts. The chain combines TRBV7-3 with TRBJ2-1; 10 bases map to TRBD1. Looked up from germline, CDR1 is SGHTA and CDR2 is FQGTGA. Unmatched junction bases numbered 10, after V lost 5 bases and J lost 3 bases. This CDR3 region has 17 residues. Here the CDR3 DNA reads TGTGCCAGCAGCACATGGGGAAGGGACAGGGGCTACAATGAGCAGTTCTTC. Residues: CASSTWGRDRGYNEQFF.

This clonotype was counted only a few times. CDR3 DNA: TGTGCCAGCAGCCGAAGACTAGCGGGAGTAGATAACAATGAGCAGTTCTTC. Translating it yields CASSRRLAGVDNNEQFF. The gene calls are TRBV14 and TRBJ2-1; the match to TRBD2 covers 12 bases. The ends lost 4 bases at V and 5 bases at J; junction bases unmatched: 9. This CDR3 region has 17 residues. Germline V gene lookup returns CDR1 SGHDN and CDR2 FVKESK.

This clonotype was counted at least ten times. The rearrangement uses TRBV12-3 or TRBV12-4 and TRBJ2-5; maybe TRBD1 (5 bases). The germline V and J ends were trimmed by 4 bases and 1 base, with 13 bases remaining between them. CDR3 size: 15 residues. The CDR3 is CASSSRRTFQETQYF. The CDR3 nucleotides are TGTGCCAGCAGTTCTCGTCGGACATTCCAAGAGACCCAGTACTTC.

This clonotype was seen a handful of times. CDR3 sequence (DNA): TGTGCCAGTAGTTCCAGGGGGCTGGGCGGGGAGCTGTTTTTT. It is translated as CASSSRGLGGELFF. The rearrangement uses TRBV19 and TRBJ2-2; 8 bases map to TRBD1. Per germline, CDR1 LNHDA and CDR2 SQIVND (reference sequence). The CDR3 length is 14 residues. After removal of 5 bases from V and 7 bases from J, the junction contained 6 bases not matched to a gene. Together with reference TRBV19 and TRBJ2-2, the CDR3 gives the full variable domain: DGGITQSPKYLFRKEGQNVTLSCEQNLNHDAMYWYRQDPGQGLRLIYYSQIVNDFQKGDIAEGYSVSREKKESFPLTVTSAQKNPTAFYLCASSSRGLGGELFFGEGSRLTVL.

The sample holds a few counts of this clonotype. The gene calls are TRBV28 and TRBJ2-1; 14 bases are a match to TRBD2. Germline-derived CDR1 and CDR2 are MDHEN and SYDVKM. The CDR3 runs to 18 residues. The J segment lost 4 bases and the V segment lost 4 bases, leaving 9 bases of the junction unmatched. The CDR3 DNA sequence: TGTGCCAGCAGTTCGGGGACTAGCGGGAGAGAGTTATACAATGAGCAGTTCTTC. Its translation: CASSSGTSGRELYNEQFF.

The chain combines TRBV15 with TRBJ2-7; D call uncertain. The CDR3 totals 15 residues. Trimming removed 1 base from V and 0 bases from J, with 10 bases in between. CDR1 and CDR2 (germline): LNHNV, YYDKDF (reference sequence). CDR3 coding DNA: TGTGCCACCAGCAGAGTTATCTCGCGCTCCTACGAGCAGTACTTC. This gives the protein CATSRVISRSYEQYF.

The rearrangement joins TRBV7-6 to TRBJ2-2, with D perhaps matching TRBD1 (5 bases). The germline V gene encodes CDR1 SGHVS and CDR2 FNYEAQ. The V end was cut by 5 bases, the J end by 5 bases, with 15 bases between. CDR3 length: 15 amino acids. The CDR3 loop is CASSPPGARTGELFF. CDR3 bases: TGTGCCAGCAGCCCGCCTGGGGCCAGGACCGGGGAGCTGTTTTTT.

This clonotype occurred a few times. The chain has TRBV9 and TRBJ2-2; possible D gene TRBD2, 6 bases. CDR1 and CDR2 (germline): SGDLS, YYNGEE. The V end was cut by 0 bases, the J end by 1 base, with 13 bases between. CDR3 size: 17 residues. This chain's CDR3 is CASSVGHGRKNTGELFF. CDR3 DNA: TGTGCCAGCAGCGTAGGTCATGGGAGGAAGAACACCGGGGAGCTGTTTTTT.

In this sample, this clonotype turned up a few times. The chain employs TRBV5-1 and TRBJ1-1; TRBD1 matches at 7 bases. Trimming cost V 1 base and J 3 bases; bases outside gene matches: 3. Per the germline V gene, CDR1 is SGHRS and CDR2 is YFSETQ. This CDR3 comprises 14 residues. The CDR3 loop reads CASSLRGQYTEAFF. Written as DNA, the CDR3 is TGCGCCAGCAGCTTGAGGGGACAGTACACTGAAGCTTTCTTT.

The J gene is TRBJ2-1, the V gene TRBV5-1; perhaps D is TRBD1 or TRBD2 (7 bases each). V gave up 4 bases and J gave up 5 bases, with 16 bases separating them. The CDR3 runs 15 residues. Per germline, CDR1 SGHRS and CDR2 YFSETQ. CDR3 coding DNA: TGCGCCAGCAGCGCAGGGGGGGGAGGGGACAATGAGCAGTTCTTC. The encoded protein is CASSAGGGGDNEQFF. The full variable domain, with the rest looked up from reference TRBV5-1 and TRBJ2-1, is KAGVTQTPRYLIKTRGQQVTLSCSPISGHRSVSWYQQTPGQGLQFLFEYFSETQRNKGNFPGRFSGRQFSNSRSEMNVSTLELGDSALYLCASSAGGGGDNEQFFGPGTRLTVL.

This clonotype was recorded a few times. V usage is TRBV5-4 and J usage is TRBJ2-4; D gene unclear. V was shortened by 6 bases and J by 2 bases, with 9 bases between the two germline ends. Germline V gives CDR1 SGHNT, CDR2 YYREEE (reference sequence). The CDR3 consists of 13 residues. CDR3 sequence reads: CASKEASKNIQYF. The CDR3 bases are TGTGCCAGCAAAGAGGCTTCCAAAAACATTCAGTACTTC.

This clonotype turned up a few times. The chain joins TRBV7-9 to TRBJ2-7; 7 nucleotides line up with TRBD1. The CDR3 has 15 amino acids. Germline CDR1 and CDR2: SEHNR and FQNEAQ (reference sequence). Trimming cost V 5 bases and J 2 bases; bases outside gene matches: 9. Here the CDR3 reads CASSPRQGAPYEQYF. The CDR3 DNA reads TGTGCCAGCAGCCCCCGACAGGGAGCCCCCTACGAGCAGTACTTC.

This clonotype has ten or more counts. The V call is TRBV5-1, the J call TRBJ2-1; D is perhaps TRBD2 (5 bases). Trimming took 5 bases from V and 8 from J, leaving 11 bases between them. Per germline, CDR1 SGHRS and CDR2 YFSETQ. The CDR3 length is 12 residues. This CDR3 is CASSTSFDEQFF. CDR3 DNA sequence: TGCGCCAGCAGTACTAGTTTCGATGAGCAGTTCTTC. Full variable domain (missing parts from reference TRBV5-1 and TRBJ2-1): KAGVTQTPRYLIKTRGQQVTLSCSPISGHRSVSWYQQTPGQGLQFLFEYFSETQRNKGNFPGRFSGRQFSNSRSEMNVSTLELGDSALYLCASSTSFDEQFFGPGTRLTVL.